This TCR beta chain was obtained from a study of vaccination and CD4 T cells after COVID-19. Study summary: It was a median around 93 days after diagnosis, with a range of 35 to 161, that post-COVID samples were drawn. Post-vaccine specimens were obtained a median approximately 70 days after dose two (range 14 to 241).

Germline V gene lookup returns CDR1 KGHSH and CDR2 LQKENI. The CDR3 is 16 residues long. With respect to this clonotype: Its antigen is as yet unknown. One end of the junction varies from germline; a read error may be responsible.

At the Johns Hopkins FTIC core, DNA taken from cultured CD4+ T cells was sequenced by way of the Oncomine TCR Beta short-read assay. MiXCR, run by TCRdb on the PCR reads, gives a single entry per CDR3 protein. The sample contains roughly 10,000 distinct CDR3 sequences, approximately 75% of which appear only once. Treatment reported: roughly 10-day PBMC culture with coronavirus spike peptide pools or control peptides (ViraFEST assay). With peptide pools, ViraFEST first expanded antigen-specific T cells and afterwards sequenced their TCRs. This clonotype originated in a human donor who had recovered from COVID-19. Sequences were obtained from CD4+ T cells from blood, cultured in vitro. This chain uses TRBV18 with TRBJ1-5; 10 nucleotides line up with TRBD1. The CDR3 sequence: CASPPQGQGSDQPQHF. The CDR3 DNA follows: TGTGCCAGCCCACCACAGGGACAGGGGAGTGATCAGCCCCAGCATTTT.